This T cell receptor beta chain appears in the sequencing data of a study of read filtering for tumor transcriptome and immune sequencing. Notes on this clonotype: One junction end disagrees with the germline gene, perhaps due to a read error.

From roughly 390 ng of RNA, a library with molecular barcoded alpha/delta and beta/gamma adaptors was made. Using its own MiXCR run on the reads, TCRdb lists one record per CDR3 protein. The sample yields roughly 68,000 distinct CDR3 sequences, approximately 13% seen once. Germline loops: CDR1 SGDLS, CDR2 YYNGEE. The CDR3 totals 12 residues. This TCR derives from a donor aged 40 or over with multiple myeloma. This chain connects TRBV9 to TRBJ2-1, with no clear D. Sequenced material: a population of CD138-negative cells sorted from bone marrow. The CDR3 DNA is TGTGCCAGCAACGTAGGTAAGGCAGAGCAGTTCTTC. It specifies CASNVGKAEQFF. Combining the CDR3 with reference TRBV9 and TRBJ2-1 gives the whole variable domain DSGVTQTPKHLITATGQRVTLRCSPRSGDLSVYWYQQSLDQGLQFLIQYYNGEERAKGNILERFSAQQFPDLHSELNLSSLELGDSALYFCASNVGKAEQFFGPGTRLTVL.